The clone carrying this TCR beta chain was counted a few times. These data are taken from a study of CD8 T cells in Susac syndrome. Germline loops: CDR1 GTSNPN, CDR2 SVGIG (reference sequence). V was shortened by 0 bases and J by 1 base, with 8 bases between the two germline ends. The CDR3 extends over 14 amino acids. The RNA input was about 0.5 to 1 ug, and it was reverse transcribed with random hexamers. An immunoSEQ multiplex PCR generated amplified TCR beta CDR3 products spanning 54 Vbeta and 13 Jbeta. TCRdb ran MiXCR on the immunoSEQ multiplex PCR reads and lists one entry per CDR3 protein. The table shows 200,000 or so distinct CDR3 sequences, with roughly 96% occurring only once.

The genes are TRBV30 and TRBJ2-3, with a tentative D call TRBD1 (6 bases). Sequencing was carried out using CD4+ T cells from PBMCs. The clonotype was recovered from a human donor with multiple sclerosis. This CDR3 is CAWSVQGGTDTQYF. The CDR3 bases are TGTGCCTGGAGTGTACAGGGCGGCACAGATACGCAGTATTTT.